This TCR beta chain was identified in a study of human T cells and chemical hapten exposure. Worth noting for this clonotype: What it binds is unknown.

Unfractionated whole blood was the source of the extracted total RNA. As the library was built, unique molecular identifiers were attached to individual cDNA molecules. TCRdb re-derived calls from the 5' RACE reads in MiXCR, one entry per CDR3 protein. The sample lists 110,000 or so distinct CDR3 sequences, approximately 20% occurring once. Study-level results: Following DPC sensitization, TCRs present above 1 in 1000 frequency showed no change.

The CDR3 totals 13 residues. Germline V gene data show CDR1 as MNHNY and CDR2 as SVGAGI (reference sequence). V was trimmed by 4 bases and J by 1 base, leaving 8 bases between them. The TCR originated in a human donor in good health. The chain uses TRBV6-6 and TRBJ2-7; tentative D call: TRBD2 (5 bases). CDR3 protein: CASSWGESYEQYF. The CDR3 DNA reads TGTGCCAGCAGTTGGGGAGAATCCTACGAGCAGTACTTC.